The clone carrying this T cell receptor (beta chain) was recorded a few times. What it binds is not known. The germline CDR1 and CDR2 sequences are SEHNR and FQNEAQ (reference sequence). This CDR3 region has 13 residues. The V end lost 5 bases, the J end lost 0 bases, and 7 bases lay between the germline ends. This sample is part of a study of T cells after yellow fever vaccination. The authors made TCR cDNA by 5'RACE template switching, adding a universal primer site and UMIs. TCRdb ran MiXCR on the 5' RACE reads and lists one entry per CDR3 protein. Found here are over 70,000 distinct CDR3 sequences, 7.5% to 9% of them singletons; the top ten hold roughly two fifths. Study-wide findings and caveats: Across the CD4 and CD8 compartments, a small share of clonotypes was present in both. Most clones from primary vaccination resurfaced after the booster (96% CD4, around 91% CD8).

Sequenced here: CD8+ T cells sorted from PBMCs, sampled on the day of the yellow fever booster vaccination. This receptor was taken from a man aged 25-45 years who received the YFV17D yellow fever vaccine. The V and J genes are TRBV7-9 and TRBJ1-1; tentative D call: TRBD1 (5 bases). The CDR3 DNA is TGTGCCAGCAGCGGGGCCATGAACACTGAAGCTTTCTTT. It codes for CASSGAMNTEAFF.